These T cell receptor beta chains were read from a single sample in a study of shared clonotypes between healthy human individuals. The protocol was immunoSEQ multiplex PCR, while the TCRdb copy is restricted to in-frame clones and leaves out a portion. Among roughly 2.5 million clones listed, roughly nine tenths were seen once. The sequenced sample was naive CD4+ T cells sorted from blood. The receptors were gathered from a man aged 18 to 29 in good health. Each CDR3 is given with its conserved first and last residue. D genes are given only for firm matches. Clone size is stated in some rows and not others, as once, few, many or a class when expanded.

V: TRBV27
D: .
size: .
J: TRBJ1-1
DNA: TGTGCCAGCAGTCTGAATCCATTGGTAGGGGGTAGGGCTTTCTTT
CDR3: CASSLNPLVGGRAFF

V: TRBV5-1
D: TRBD1
size: .
J: TRBJ2-3
DNA: TGCGCCAGCAGAGAAAATCCGGGACAGGGGACCCTCAGGGATACGCAGTATTTT
CDR3: CASRENPGQGTLRDTQYF

V: TRBV10-3
D: TRBD2
size: .
J: TRBJ2-7
DNA: TGTGCCACCGGGGCGGCTAGCGGGTTTTACGAGCAGTACTTC
CDR3: CATGAASGFYEQYF

V: TRBV6-1
D: TRBD2
size: once
J: TRBJ2-1
DNA: TGTGCCAGCAGTGCTAGAGCGGGAGCAGGCAATGAGCAGTTCTTC
CDR3: CASSARAGAGNEQFF

V: TRBV6-5
D: .
size: .
J: TRBJ2-3
DNA: TGTGCCAGCAGTTATGCGATCCTTTCTAGCACAGATACGCAGTATTTT
CDR3: CASSYAILSSTDTQYF

V: TRBV28
D: .
size: once
J: TRBJ2-7
DNA: TGTGCCAGCATCGACAGAACCTACGAGCAGTACTTC
CDR3: CASIDRTYEQYF

V: TRBV19
D: .
size: .
J: TRBJ2-1
DNA: TGTGCCAGTAGTATCCGGGGGTTCGAGGAGAATGAGCAGTTCTTC
CDR3: CASSIRGFEENEQFF

V: TRBV7-6
D: TRBD2
size: .
J: TRBJ2-1
DNA: TGTGCCAGCAGCTGGGGACTAGCGGGCAATGAGCAGTTCTTC
CDR3: CASSWGLAGNEQFF

V: TRBV7-2
D: TRBD1
size: .
J: TRBJ2-7
DNA: TGTGCCAGCAGCTTAGCGTTAGGACAGGGATACGAGCAGTACTTC
CDR3: CASSLALGQGYEQYF

V: TRBV5-1
D: TRBD2
size: .
J: TRBJ2-1
DNA: TGCGCCAGCAGCTCAACCGGGACTAGCGGGAGCCCTACTTACAATGAGCAGTTCTTC
CDR3: CASSSTGTSGSPTYNEQFF

V: TRBV2
D: .
size: .
J: TRBJ2-1
DNA: TGTGCCAGCAGTGAAGAAGGACTCCTGTACAATGAGCAGTTCTTC
CDR3: CASSEEGLLYNEQFF

V: TRBV5-4
D: TRBD1
size: .
J: TRBJ2-2
DNA: TGTGCCAGCAGCCGACCGGGACAGGGGGCGCGGGTCACCGGGGAGCTGTTTTTT
CDR3: CASSRPGQGARVTGELFF

V: TRBV30
D: .
size: .
J: TRBJ1-2
DNA: TGTGCCTGGAGTGTGTCCCAGTCAGGGAGCCCGAACTATGGCTACACCTTC
CDR3: CAWSVSQSGSPNYGYTF

V: TRBV6-6
D: TRBD1
size: .
J: TRBJ2-7
DNA: TGTGCCAGCAGTTACTCTGGGGACAGGGTATACGAGCAGTACTTC
CDR3: CASSYSGDRVYEQYF

V: TRBV7-2
D: TRBD1
size: .
J: TRBJ1-6
DNA: TGTGCCAGCAGCGGACCGGGACAGGATAATTCACCCCTCCACTTT
CDR3: CASSGPGQDNSPLHF

V: TRBV7-9
D: TRBD1
size: .
J: TRBJ2-4
DNA: TGTGCCAGCAGCCGCGGAGGACAGGGTTTGAACATTCAGTACTTC
CDR3: CASSRGGQGLNIQYF

V: TRBV27
D: .
size: .
J: TRBJ1-2
DNA: TGTGCCAGCAGTAAGGGGGGCGGCTACACCTTC
CDR3: CASSKGGGYTF

V: TRBV19
D: .
size: .
J: TRBJ1-2
DNA: TGTGCCAGTAGTATAGGACCCGGCTATGGCTACACCTTC
CDR3: CASSIGPGYGYTF

V: TRBV5-1
D: .
size: .
J: TRBJ1-1
DNA: TGCGCCAGCAGCTTTCCCGGATCAGAAGCTTTCTTT
CDR3: CASSFPGSEAFF

V: TRBV5-1
D: .
size: .
J: TRBJ1-2
DNA: TGCGCCAGCAGCTTGGAGCAGGGCGGCTATGGCTACACCTTC
CDR3: CASSLEQGGYGYTF